The rows below give T cell receptor beta chains drawn from one sample of a study of blood T cell repertoires in COVID-19. Assay used: immunoSEQ multiplex PCR; TCRdb lists only in-frame clones, some missing. The table has about 300,000 clones, approximately 90% seen once. The sequencing sample was made of PBMCs or T cells enriched from blood (not recorded which). Receptor source: a man in his thirties or forties who had recovered from COVID-19. CDR3s include the opening cysteine and the closing phenylalanine or tryptophan. Each record gives: CDR3 protein, CDR3 DNA, J gene, D gene, clone size, V gene. The D gene is left open where the match is weak. Clone size, where shown, is once, few, many, or a class for clones that have expanded.

CDR3aa: CASSRAGDALPQYF
CDR3nt: TGTGCCAGCAGCCGGGCGGGGGACGCTTTGCCGCAGTATTTT
j_gene: TRBJ2-3
d_gene: TRBD2
abundance: -
v_gene: TRBV11-3

CDR3aa: CASSKTRETQYF
CDR3nt: TGTGCCAGTAGTAAGACACGGGAGACCCAGTACTTC
j_gene: TRBJ2-5
d_gene: -
abundance: -
v_gene: TRBV19

CDR3aa: CASSPEAGGVQTQYF
CDR3nt: TGTGCCAGCAGCCCAGAGGCGGGGGGGGTGCAGACCCAGTACTTC
j_gene: TRBJ2-5
d_gene: TRBD2
abundance: once
v_gene: TRBV11-2

CDR3aa: CASSPRTGGAQTGELFF
CDR3nt: TGTGCCAGCAGCCCCCGGACAGGGGGCGCTCAGACCGGGGAGCTGTTTTTT
j_gene: TRBJ2-2
d_gene: TRBD1
abundance: -
v_gene: TRBV7-9

CDR3aa: CASRPSGTANTEAFF
CDR3nt: TGCGCCAGCAGACCATCCGGGACAGCGAACACTGAAGCTTTCTTT
j_gene: TRBJ1-1
d_gene: TRBD1
abundance: -
v_gene: TRBV5-1

CDR3aa: CASSLIGQGYTEAFF
CDR3nt: TGTGCCAGCAGCTTGATCGGACAGGGGTACACTGAAGCTTTCTTT
j_gene: TRBJ1-1
d_gene: TRBD1
abundance: -
v_gene: TRBV5-6

CDR3aa: CSVRAGNTEAFF
CDR3nt: TGCAGCGTTAGAGCGGGGAACACTGAAGCTTTCTTT
j_gene: TRBJ1-1
d_gene: -
abundance: few
v_gene: TRBV29-1

CDR3aa: CASSERGQGPYNEQFF
CDR3nt: TGTGCCAGCAGTGAGCGGGGACAGGGGCCCTACAATGAGCAGTTCTTC
j_gene: TRBJ2-1
d_gene: TRBD1
abundance: -
v_gene: TRBV6-1

CDR3aa: CASSPPQGSGRATDTQYF
CDR3nt: TGTGCCAGCAGTCCCCCCCAAGGTAGCGGGAGGGCGACAGATACGCAGTATTTT
j_gene: TRBJ2-3
d_gene: TRBD2
abundance: -
v_gene: TRBV6-6

CDR3aa: CASSLSSEGVQFF
CDR3nt: TGCGCCAGCAGCTTATCCTCCGAGGGGGTGCAGTTCTTC
j_gene: TRBJ2-1
d_gene: -
abundance: once
v_gene: TRBV5-1

CDR3aa: CASSWSGEETQYF
CDR3nt: TGTGCCAGCAGCTGGAGCGGGGAAGAGACCCAGTACTTC
j_gene: TRBJ2-5
d_gene: TRBD2
abundance: few
v_gene: TRBV7-2

CDR3aa: CASSSLRTASYGYTF
CDR3nt: TGTGCCAGCAGCTCCTTGCGGACAGCGAGCTATGGCTACACCTTC
j_gene: TRBJ1-2
d_gene: -
abundance: -
v_gene: TRBV7-9

CDR3aa: CASSQDLGEVTPDTQYF
CDR3nt: TGTGCCAGCAGCCAAGATCTGGGGGAGGTAACCCCAGATACGCAGTATTTT
j_gene: TRBJ2-3
d_gene: -
abundance: once
v_gene: TRBV3-1/TRBV3-2

CDR3aa: CASNDRWNTEAFF
CDR3nt: TGTGCCAGCAACGACAGGTGGAACACTGAAGCTTTCTTT
j_gene: TRBJ1-1
d_gene: -
abundance: -
v_gene: TRBV19

CDR3aa: CVTQQGGTEAFF
CDR3nt: TGTGTAACCCAGCAGGGTGGCACTGAAGCTTTCTTT
j_gene: TRBJ1-1
d_gene: -
abundance: -
v_gene: TRBV19

CDR3aa: CAIRGQMNTEAFF
CDR3nt: TGTGCCATCAGGGGACAGATGAACACTGAAGCTTTCTTT
j_gene: TRBJ1-1
d_gene: TRBD1
abundance: once
v_gene: TRBV28

CDR3aa: CASSTQGEQYF
CDR3nt: TGTGCCAGCAGCACCCAGGGTGAGCAGTACTTC
j_gene: TRBJ2-7
d_gene: -
abundance: -
v_gene: TRBV7-9

CDR3aa: CATSRGRGREQYF
CDR3nt: TGCGCCACCTCCCGGGGCCGGGGGAGGGAGCAGTACTTC
j_gene: TRBJ2-7
d_gene: -
abundance: -
v_gene: TRBV5-1

CDR3aa: CASSKRGSPTFNEQFF
CDR3nt: TGTGCCAGCAGCAAACGGGGGTCCCCCACTTTCAATGAGCAGTTCTTC
j_gene: TRBJ2-1
d_gene: -
abundance: -
v_gene: TRBV21-1

CDR3aa: CASSKSGGGEQYF
CDR3nt: TGTGCCAGCAGCAAATCGGGAGGGGGCGAGCAGTACTTC
j_gene: TRBJ2-7
d_gene: TRBD2
abundance: few
v_gene: TRBV5-6

CDR3aa: CASSYQGLSNQPQHF
CDR3nt: TGTGCCAGCAGTTATCAGGGTCTGAGCAATCAGCCCCAGCATTTT
j_gene: TRBJ1-5
d_gene: -
abundance: -
v_gene: TRBV6-5

CDR3aa: CASSSIHGGREYEQYF
CDR3nt: TGTGCCAGCAGCTCGATACACGGGGGGCGCGAGTACGAGCAGTACTTC
j_gene: TRBJ2-7
d_gene: -
abundance: -
v_gene: TRBV7-9

CDR3aa: CASSIWGGAADTQYF
CDR3nt: TGTGCCAGTAGTATTTGGGGGGGGGCCGCAGATACGCAGTATTTT
j_gene: TRBJ2-3
d_gene: -
abundance: -
v_gene: TRBV19

CDR3aa: CASSLGGGVGKTQYF
CDR3nt: TGTGCCAGCAGTTTAGGAGGGGGGGTTGGGAAGACCCAGTACTTC
j_gene: TRBJ2-5
d_gene: -
abundance: -
v_gene: TRBV27